This T cell receptor beta chain was profiled in a study of T cell responses to AZD1222 COVID-19 vaccine. Profiling relied on immunoSEQ multiplex PCR, and the TCRdb table lists in-frame clones only, not all of them. The sample has about 68,000 clones, 88% seen once; the top ten hold less than 9.5%. CDR1 and CDR2 from the germline V gene are SGHTA and FQGTGA. This CDR3 spans 14 amino acids. V lost 3 bases and J lost 8; bases outside the gene matches: 6. Points on this clone: The antigen is undetermined.

Study outcomes and limitations: It was only after the peak T cell response that any repertoires were sampled. Mapped onto spike, vaccine-associated CD4 TCRs spanned it and were dominant at 160-218 and 743-854. Receipt of two AZD1222 doses was followed by a rise in Spike-specific TCR breadth and depth. Unmutated regions of variants are reportedly targeted by nearly half of spike-specific TCRs.

This sequence originates from an adult in good health. The material was peripheral blood, obtained on day 0 of AZD1222 vaccination. This rearrangement joins TRBV7-3 to TRBJ1-2; 10 nucleotides agree with TRBD1. Here the CDR3 reads CASSLTRQGAGYTF. The CDR3 region has the DNA TGTGCCAGCAGCTTGACTCGACAGGGGGCCGGCTACACCTTC. Together with reference TRBV7-3 and TRBJ1-2, the CDR3 gives the full variable domain: GAGVSQTPSNKVTEKGKYVELRCDPISGHTALYWYRQSLGQGPEFLIYFQGTGAADDSGLPNDRFFAVRPEGSVSTLKIQRTERGDSAVYLCASSLTRQGAGYTFGSGTRLTVV.